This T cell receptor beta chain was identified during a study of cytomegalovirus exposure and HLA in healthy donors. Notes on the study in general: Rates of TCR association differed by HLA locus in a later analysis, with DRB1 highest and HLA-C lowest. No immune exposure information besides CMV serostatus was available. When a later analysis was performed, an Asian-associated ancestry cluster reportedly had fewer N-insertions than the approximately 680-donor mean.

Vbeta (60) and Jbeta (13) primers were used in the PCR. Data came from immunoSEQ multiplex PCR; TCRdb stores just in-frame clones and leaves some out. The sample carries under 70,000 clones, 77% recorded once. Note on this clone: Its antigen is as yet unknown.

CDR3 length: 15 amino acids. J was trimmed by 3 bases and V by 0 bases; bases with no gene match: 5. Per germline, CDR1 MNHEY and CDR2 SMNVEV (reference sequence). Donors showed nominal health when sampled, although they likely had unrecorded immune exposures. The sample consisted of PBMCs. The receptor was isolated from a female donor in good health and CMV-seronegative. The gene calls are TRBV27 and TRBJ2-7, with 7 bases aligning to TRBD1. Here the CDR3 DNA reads TGTGCCAGCAGTTTATCAGGGCAGGGGGTCTACGAGCAGTACTTC. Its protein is CASSLSGQGVYEQYF.